The subject of this entry is one T cell receptor (beta chain). Per the germline V gene, CDR1 is MNHNS and CDR2 is SASEGT. The CDR3 totals 15 residues. Trimming pared 0 bases from V and 4 bases from J, leaving 12 bases between. Using immunoSEQ multiplex PCR, the repertoire was profiled, and TCRdb retains in-frame clones only, with some absent. The sample lists some 280,000 clones, about 82% occurring once. This record comes from a study of blood T cell repertoires in COVID-19. The clonotype originates from a woman aged 45-59 years with active or convalescent COVID-19. The sample consisted of peripheral blood. The gene calls are TRBV6-1 and TRBJ1-2, with TRBD1 as a possible D gene (5 bases). The CDR3 coding sequence is TGTGCCAGCAGTGAAGCGCGGCAGGGAATCTATGGCTACACCTTC. This codes for CASSEARQGIYGYTF.